Each of the 9 T cell receptor beta chains below was sequenced from the same sample in a study of blood T cells in healthy people across ages. PCR was performed a second time for about 6 to 11 cycles using a sample-barcoded 5' primer and a J-beta primer mix. TCRdb re-derived calls from the 5' RACE reads in MiXCR, one entry per CDR3 protein. Of about 700,000 distinct CDR3 sequences listed, approximately 29% are singletons. Sequenced material: blood. Source of these receptors: an elderly woman in good health.

The CDR3 coding sequence is TGCGCCGGTAGCCCCGGGACTAGTTCTTCAGATACGCAGTATTTT. Its protein is CAGSPGTSSSDTQYF. The chain carries TRBV4-3 and TRBJ2-3, with 8 bases that match TRBD2. CDR3 size: 15 residues. From germline, CDR1 is LGHNA and CDR2 YSLEER. Germline trimming cut 11 bases from V and 4 bases from J; bases unmatched to any gene: 14.

This clonotype was picked up many times. The V and J genes are TRBV3-1 and TRBJ2-7; 7 bases line up with TRBD1. The germline gives CDR1 LGHDT, CDR2 YNNKEL (reference sequence). The CDR3 runs 16 residues. V was clipped by 4 bases and J by 7 bases; unmatched bases: 16. As DNA, the CDR3 is TGTGCCAGCAGCCTTCGTAGAGAGGGGGCTTCTCGGGAGCAGTACTTC. Protein sequence: CASSLRREGASREQYF.

This clonotype occurred many times. The gene calls are TRBV7-3 and TRBJ2-3; no clear D gene. V lost 5 bases, J lost 5 bases, and 14 bases lay in between. Germline values: CDR1 SGHTA, CDR2 FQGTGA. The CDR3 totals 14 residues. CDR3 amino acids: CASSGDNWGDTQYF. Here the CDR3 DNA reads TGTGCCAGCAGCGGTGACAATTGGGGAGATACGCAGTATTTT.

This clonotype showed up just a few times. The V gene is TRBV5-1, the J gene TRBJ1-1; D possibly corresponds to TRBD1 (5 bases). V was clipped by 4 bases and J by 2 bases, with 12 bases between them. Germline-derived CDR1 and CDR2 are SGHRS and YFSETQ. The CDR3 consists of 14 residues. The CDR3 nucleotides read TGCGCCAGCAGCCCCGGGACTGACAACACTGAAGCTTTCTTT. This translates into CASSPGTDNTEAFF.

This clonotype was seen ten or more times. This chain joins TRBV12-3 or TRBV12-4 and TRBJ1-5, with TRBD1 matching 7 bases. Trimming removed 2 bases from V and 7 bases from J; junction bases left unmatched: 11. CDR3 length equals 16 residues. CDR3 amino acids: CASSLRQGSYGQPQHF. The CDR3 nucleotides read TGTGCCAGCAGTTTAAGACAGGGTTCCTACGGACAGCCCCAGCATTTT.

This clonotype was observed many times. V is TRBV7-2 and J is TRBJ2-1; TRBD2 matches 8 bases. The V gene end was trimmed by 5 bases and the J gene end by 4 bases; junction bases not matched to a gene: 10. CDR1 SGHTA and CDR2 FQGNSA come from the germline V gene. CDR3 length: 16 residues. The CDR3 is CASSQSGGPIYNEQFF. CDR3 nucleotide sequence: TGTGCCAGCAGCCAAAGCGGGGGCCCGATATACAATGAGCAGTTCTTC.

This clonotype came up many times. This chain links TRBV28 with TRBJ2-7; 8 nucleotides align to TRBD1. The junction had 5 bases not matched to a gene; V was cut back by 4 bases and J by 12 bases. The CDR3 contains 11 residues. CDR1 is MDHEN, CDR2 SYDVKM, per germline. The CDR3 DNA reads TGTGCCAGCAGTTCGACAGGGGAGTGGTACTTC. It translates to CASSSTGEWYF.

The chain recombines TRBV7-2 with TRBJ2-3, with D perhaps matching TRBD2 (5 bases). Between the trimmed V and J ends, which lost 3 bases and 5 bases, there was a span of 12 bases. The CDR3 covers 14 residues. Germline-derived CDR1 and CDR2 are SGHTA and FQGNSA. The CDR3 spells CASSFGDSGDTQYF. CDR3 nucleotides: TGTGCCAGCAGCTTCGGGGATTCTGGAGATACGCAGTATTTT.

This clonotype was picked up a small number of times. This chain joins TRBV7-8 and TRBJ2-3; 9 bases map to TRBD2. The J segment lost 1 base and the V segment lost 5 bases, leaving 4 bases of the junction unmatched. CDR3 length equals 15 residues. Germline V gene sequence: CDR1 SGHVS, CDR2 FQNEAQ. For the CDR3, the DNA is TGTGCCAGCAGCCCGGCGGGGGGGGGCACAGATACGCAGTATTTT. Translating gives CASSPAGGGTDTQYF.